The T cell receptor beta chain under discussion was sequenced for a study of PD-1 blockade in classical Hodgkin lymphoma. Looking at the study overall: Patients were administered nivolumab (3 mg/kg intravenously) every 2 weeks. Study observations and caveats: Newly diagnosed patients had diversity similar to the baseline diversity of complete responders. Compared with healthy donors, newly diagnosed patients reportedly showed lower baseline TCR diversity.

This CDR3 is 16 amino acids long. Germline assignment: CDR1 MDHEN and CDR2 SYDVKM. V lost 2 bases and J 6 bases, leaving 18 bases between the germline ends. Every patient had relapsed following autologous stem cell transplantation, and cohorts differed in brentuximab vedotin exposure. TCRdb keeps only in-frame clones here, not all; method: immunoSEQ multiplex PCR. The sample holds roughly 16,000 clones, over 70% seen once. This clone was detected a few times. The antigen is undetermined. This receptor was taken from a human donor with classical Hodgkin lymphoma. The chain joins TRBV28 to TRBJ2-3; D call uncertain. Sequenced material: peripheral blood mononuclear cells (PBMCs), taken at baseline. CDR3 residues: CASSLPKRQLLDTQYF. For the CDR3, the DNA is TGTGCCAGCAGTTTACCTAAAAGGCAGCTCCTGGATACGCAGTATTTT. Full variable domain (missing parts from reference TRBV28 and TRBJ2-3): DVKVTQSSRYLVKRTGEKVFLECVQDMDHENMFWYRQDPGLGLRLIYFSYDVKMKEKGDIPEGYSVSREKKERFSLILESASTNQTSMYLCASSLPKRQLLDTQYFGPGTRLTVL.